The source of this T cell receptor beta chain is a study of T cell responses to AZD1222 COVID-19 vaccine. Study-level results: Nearly half of the spike-specific TCRs reportedly recognize variant regions that carry no mutations. The donor group comprised mostly white British people and more females; the analysis possibly underestimated clonal diversity.

In germline, CDR1 is MDHEN, CDR2 SYDVKM. CDR3 length: 12 amino acids. Trimming cost V 5 bases and J 8 bases, with 12 bases left between them. About this clone: What it binds is not known.

Sequencing was performed with immunoSEQ multiplex PCR; in TCRdb, only in-frame clones are kept and a portion is missing. The data show 130,000 to 150,000 clones, around 91% seen once. V and J are TRBV28 and TRBJ1-2, with D possibly matching TRBD1 (6 bases). The material sequenced was peripheral blood, taken on day 0 of AZD1222 vaccination. This receptor was obtained from an adult in good health. CDR3 nucleotides: TGTGCCAGCAGTCCGGACAGTTACGGCTACACCTTC. Its protein is CASSPDSYGYTF.